Sequencing of this TCR beta chain was carried out in a study of T cell responses to AZD1222 COVID-19 vaccine. Study-wide points: Mostly white British, mostly female donors; authors suggested clonal diversity may be underestimated. Nearly half of spike-specific TCRs reportedly go after variant regions that carry no mutations.

Assay: immunoSEQ multiplex PCR; the TCRdb copy retains only in-frame clones and omits some. The table includes fewer than 150,000 clones, 85% to 95% detected once. Of note for this clone: Its matching antigen is unknown.

Pooling was applied to second doses at about 4 or about 12 weeks. The CDR3 is 14 amino acids. Germline CDR1 reads SGDLS; CDR2 reads YYNGEE. V dropped 4 bases and J dropped 2 bases, with 10 bases sitting between them. Sequencing used peripheral blood, obtained 28 days after the second AZD1222 dose. The TCR originated in an adult who received the AZD1222 COVID-19 vaccine. This chain links TRBV9 with TRBJ2-4; no clear D gene. CDR3: CASSPLGSKNIQYF. The CDR3 coding sequence is TGTGCCAGCAGCCCCCTCGGCTCCAAAAACATTCAGTACTTC.